The entry below describes one T cell receptor beta chain. Only in-frame clones appear in the TCRdb table, and some are missing; sequencing was by immunoSEQ multiplex PCR. The data contain about 180,000 clones, around nine tenths of them singletons. These data are taken from a study of T cell responses to AZD1222 COVID-19 vaccine. With V trimmed by 4 bases and J by 0 bases, 6 bases remained unmatched. The CDR3 sequence is 16 residues long. Germline V CDR1 and CDR2: SGDLS, YYNGEE. The input for sequencing was peripheral blood, taken on day 0 of AZD1222 vaccination. This TCR came from an adult in good health. The chain combines TRBV9 with TRBJ2-1; 8 bases match TRBD2. CDR3 in DNA: TGTGCCAGCAGCCACCGGAGCGGGAGCTCCTACAATGAGCAGTTCTTC. Amino acids: CASSHRSGSSYNEQFF.